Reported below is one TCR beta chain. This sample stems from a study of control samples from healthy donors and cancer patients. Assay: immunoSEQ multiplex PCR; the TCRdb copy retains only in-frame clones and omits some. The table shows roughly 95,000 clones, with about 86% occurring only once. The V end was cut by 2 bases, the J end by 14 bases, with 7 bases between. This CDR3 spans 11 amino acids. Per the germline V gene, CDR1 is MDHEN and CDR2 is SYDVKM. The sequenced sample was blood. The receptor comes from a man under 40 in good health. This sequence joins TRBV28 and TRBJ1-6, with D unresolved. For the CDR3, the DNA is TGTGCCAGCAGTTTACTGGCAACCCTCCACTTT. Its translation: CASSLLATLHF.